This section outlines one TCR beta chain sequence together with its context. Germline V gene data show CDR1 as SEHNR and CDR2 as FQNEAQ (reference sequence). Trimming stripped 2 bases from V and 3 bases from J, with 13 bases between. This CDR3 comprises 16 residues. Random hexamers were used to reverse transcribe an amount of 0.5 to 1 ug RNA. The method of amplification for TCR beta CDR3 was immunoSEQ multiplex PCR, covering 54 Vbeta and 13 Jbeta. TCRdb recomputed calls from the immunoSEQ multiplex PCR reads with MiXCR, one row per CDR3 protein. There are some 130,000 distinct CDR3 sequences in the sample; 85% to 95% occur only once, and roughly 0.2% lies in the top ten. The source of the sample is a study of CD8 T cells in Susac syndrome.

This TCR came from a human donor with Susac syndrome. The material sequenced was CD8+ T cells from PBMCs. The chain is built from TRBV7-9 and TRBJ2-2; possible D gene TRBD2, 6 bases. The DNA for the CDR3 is TGTGCCAGCAGCTTACCCGGATTAGCGGACACCGGGGAGCTGTTTTTT. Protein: CASSLPGLADTGELFF.